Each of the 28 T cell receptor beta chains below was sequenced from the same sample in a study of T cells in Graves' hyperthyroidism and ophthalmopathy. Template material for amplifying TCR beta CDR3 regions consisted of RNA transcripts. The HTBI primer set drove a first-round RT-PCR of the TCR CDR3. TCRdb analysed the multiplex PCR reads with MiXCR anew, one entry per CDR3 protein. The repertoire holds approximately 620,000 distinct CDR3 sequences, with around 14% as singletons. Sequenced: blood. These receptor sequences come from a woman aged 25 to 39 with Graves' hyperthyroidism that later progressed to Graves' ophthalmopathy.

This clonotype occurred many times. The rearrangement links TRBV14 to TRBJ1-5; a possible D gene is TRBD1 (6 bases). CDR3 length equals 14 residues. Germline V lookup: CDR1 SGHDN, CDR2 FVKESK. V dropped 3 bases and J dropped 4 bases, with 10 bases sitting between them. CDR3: CASSQTGRNQPQHF. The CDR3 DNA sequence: TGTGCCAGCAGCCAGACAGGAAGAAATCAGCCCCAGCATTTT.

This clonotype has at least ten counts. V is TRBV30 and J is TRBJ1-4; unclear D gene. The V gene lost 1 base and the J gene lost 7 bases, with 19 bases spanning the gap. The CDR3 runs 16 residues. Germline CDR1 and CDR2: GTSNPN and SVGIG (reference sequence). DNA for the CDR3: TGTGCCTGGAGTGCCCTACTCCGGGAAGGCGGTGAAAAACTGTTTTTT. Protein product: CAWSALLREGGEKLFF.

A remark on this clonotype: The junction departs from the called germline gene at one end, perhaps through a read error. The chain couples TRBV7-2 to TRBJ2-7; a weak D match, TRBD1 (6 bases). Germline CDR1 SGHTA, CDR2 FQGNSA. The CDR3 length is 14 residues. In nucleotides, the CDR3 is TGCGCCAGAAGCTTAGGGGGTTCCACCTACGAGCAGTACTTC. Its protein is CARSLGGSTYEQYF.

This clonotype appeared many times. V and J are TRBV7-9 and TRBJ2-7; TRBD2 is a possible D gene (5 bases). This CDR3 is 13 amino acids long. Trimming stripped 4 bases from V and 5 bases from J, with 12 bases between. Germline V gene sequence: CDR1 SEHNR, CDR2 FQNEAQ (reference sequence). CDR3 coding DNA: TGTGCCAGCAGCTCGAGCCTGAGGGACGAGCAGTACTTC. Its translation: CASSSSLRDEQYF.

The CDR3 is CATQGLGGTDTQYF. In nucleotides, the CDR3 is TGTGCCACCCAGGGACTCGGGGGGACAGATACGCAGTATTTT. The chain joins TRBV24-1 to TRBJ2-3; TRBD2 aligns across 7 bases. Germline assignment: CDR1 KGHDR and CDR2 SFDVKD. This CDR3 region has 14 residues. V lost 9 bases, J lost 3 bases, and 8 bases stayed unmatched.

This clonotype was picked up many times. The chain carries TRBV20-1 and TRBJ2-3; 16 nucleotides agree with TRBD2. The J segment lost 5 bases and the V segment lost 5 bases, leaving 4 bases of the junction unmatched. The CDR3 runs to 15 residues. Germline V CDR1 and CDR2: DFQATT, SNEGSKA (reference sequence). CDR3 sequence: CSASGTSGRGDTQYF. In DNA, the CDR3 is TGCAGTGCTTCCGGGACTAGCGGGAGGGGAGATACGCAGTATTTT.

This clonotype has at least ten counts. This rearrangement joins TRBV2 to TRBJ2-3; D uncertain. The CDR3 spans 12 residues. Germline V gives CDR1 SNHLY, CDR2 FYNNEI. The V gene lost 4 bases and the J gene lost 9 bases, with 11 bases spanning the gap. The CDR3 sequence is CASSGAEDTQYF. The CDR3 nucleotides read TGTGCCAGCAGTGGGGCCGAAGACACGCAGTATTTT.

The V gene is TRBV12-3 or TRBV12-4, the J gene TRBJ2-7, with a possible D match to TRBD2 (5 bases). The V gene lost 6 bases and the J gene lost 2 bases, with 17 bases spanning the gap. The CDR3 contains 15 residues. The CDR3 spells CASSPGLAHTYEQYF. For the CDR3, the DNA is TGTGCCAGCAGCCCGGGCCTAGCCCACACCTACGAGCAGTACTTC.

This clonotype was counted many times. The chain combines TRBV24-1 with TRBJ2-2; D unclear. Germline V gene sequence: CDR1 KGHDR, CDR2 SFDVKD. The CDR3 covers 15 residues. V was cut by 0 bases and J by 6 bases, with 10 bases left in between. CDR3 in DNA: TGTGCCACCAGTGATTTGCGTGGGCAGTCCGGGGAGCTGTTTTTT. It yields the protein CATSDLRGQSGELFF.

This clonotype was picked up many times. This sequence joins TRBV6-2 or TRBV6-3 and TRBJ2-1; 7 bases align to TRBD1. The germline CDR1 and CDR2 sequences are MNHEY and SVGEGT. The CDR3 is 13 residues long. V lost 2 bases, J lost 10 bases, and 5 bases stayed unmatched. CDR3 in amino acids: CASSYGGTVEQFF. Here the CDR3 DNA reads TGTGCCAGCAGTTACGGTGGGACAGTAGAGCAGTTCTTC.

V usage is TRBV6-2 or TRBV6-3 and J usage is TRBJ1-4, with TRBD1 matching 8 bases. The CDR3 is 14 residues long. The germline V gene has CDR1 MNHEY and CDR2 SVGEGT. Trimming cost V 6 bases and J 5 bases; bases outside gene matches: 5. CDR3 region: CASSSGQANEKLFF. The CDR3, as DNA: TGTGCCAGCAGCTCGGGACAGGCGAATGAAAAACTGTTTTTT.

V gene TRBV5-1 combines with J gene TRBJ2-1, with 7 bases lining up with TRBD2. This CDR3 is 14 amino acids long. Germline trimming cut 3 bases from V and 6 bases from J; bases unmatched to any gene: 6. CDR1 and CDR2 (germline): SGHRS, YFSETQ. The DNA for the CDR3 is TGCGCCAGCAGCTCACTGACTAGCAGCAATGAGCAGTTCTTC. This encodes CASSSLTSSNEQFF.

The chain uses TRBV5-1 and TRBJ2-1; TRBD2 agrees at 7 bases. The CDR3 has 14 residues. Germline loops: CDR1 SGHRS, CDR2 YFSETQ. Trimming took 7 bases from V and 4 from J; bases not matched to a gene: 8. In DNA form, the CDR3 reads TGCGCCAGCGGAGCGGGGCGCTCTTACAATGAGCAGTTCTTC. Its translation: CASGAGRSYNEQFF.

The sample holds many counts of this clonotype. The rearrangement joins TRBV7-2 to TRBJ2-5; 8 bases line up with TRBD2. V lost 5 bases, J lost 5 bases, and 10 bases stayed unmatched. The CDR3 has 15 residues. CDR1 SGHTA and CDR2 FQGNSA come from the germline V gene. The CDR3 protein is CASSTQIAGSETQYF. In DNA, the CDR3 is TGTGCCAGCAGCACGCAAATAGCGGGAAGCGAGACCCAGTACTTC.

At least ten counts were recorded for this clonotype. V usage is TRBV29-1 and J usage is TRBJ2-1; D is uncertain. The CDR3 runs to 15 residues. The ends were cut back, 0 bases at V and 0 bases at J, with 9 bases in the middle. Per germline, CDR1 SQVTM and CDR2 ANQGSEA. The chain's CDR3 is CSVEDWRSSYNEQFF. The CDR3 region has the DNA TGCAGCGTTGAAGACTGGAGAAGCTCCTACAATGAGCAGTTCTTC.

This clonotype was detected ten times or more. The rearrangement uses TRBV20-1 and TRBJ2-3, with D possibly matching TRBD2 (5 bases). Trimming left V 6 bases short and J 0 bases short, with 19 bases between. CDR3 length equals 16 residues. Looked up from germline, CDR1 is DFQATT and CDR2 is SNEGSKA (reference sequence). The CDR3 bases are TGCAGTGCCTTCGACTACCTATCCGTTAGCACAGATACGCAGTATTTT. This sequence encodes CSAFDYLSVSTDTQYF.

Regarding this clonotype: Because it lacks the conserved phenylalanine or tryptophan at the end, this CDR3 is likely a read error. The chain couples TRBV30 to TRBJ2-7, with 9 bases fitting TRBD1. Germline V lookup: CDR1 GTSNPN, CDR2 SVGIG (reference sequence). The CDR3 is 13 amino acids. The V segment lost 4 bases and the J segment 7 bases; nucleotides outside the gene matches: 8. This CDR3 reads CAWKSGQGEEQYL. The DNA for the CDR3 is TGTGCCTGGAAGTCGGGACAGGGTGAGGAGCAGTACCTC.

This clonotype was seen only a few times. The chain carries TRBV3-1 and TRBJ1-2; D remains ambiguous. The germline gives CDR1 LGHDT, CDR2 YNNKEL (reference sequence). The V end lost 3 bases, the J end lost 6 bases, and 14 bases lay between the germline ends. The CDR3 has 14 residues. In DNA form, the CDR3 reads TGTGCCAGCAGCCACTTTCGGGAGAGTAATGGCTACACCTTC. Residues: CASSHFRESNGYTF.

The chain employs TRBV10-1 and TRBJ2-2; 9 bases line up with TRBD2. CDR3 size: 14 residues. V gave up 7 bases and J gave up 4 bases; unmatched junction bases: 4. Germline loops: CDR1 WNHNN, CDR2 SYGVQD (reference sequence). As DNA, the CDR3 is TGCGCCAGCAACGCGGGAGGGGGCACCGGGGAGCTGTTTTTT. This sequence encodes CASNAGGGTGELFF.

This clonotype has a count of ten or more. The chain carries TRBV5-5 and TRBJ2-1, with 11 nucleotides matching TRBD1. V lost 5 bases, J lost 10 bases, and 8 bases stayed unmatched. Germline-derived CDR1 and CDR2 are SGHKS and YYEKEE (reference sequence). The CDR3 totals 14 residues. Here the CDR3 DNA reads TGTGCCAGCAGTAGGGGACAGGGGGGCGCCGAGCAGTTCTTC. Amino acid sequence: CASSRGQGGAEQFF.

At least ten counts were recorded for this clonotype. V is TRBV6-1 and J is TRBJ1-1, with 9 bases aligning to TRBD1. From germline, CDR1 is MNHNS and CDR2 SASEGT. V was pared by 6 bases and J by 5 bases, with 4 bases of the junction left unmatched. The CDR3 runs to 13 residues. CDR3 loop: CASRLGQGTEAFF. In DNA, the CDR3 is TGTGCCAGCAGACTTGGACAGGGGACTGAAGCTTTCTTT.

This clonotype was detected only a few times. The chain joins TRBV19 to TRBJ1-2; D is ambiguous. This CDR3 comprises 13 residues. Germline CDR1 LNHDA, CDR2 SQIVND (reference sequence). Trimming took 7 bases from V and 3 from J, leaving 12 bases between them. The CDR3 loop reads CASTPGTDYGYTF. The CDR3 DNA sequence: TGTGCCAGTACCCCGGGCACGGACTATGGCTACACCTTC. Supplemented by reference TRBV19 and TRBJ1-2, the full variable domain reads DGGITQSPKYLFRKEGQNVTLSCEQNLNHDAMYWYRQDPGQGLRLIYYSQIVNDFQKGDIAEGYSVSREKKESFPLTVTSAQKNPTAFYLCASTPGTDYGYTFGSGTRLTVV.

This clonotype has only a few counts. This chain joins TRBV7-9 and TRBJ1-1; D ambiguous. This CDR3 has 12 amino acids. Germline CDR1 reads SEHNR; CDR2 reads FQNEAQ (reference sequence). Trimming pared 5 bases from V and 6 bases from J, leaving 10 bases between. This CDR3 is CASSPGGAEAFF. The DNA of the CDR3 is TGTGCCAGCAGCCCGGGCGGCGCTGAAGCTTTCTTT.

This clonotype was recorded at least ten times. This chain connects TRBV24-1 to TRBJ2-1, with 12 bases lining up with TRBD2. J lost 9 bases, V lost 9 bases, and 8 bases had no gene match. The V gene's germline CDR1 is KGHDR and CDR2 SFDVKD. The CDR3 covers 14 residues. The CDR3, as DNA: TGTGCCACCGGAGCTAGCGGGAGGGGGGGTGAGCAGTTCTTC. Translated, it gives CATGASGRGGEQFF.

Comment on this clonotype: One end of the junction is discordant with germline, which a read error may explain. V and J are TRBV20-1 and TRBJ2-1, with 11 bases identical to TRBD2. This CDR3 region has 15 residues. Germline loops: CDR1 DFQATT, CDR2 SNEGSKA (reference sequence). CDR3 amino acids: CSARDLAGGVYEQSF. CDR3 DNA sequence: TGCAGTGCTAGGGACTTAGCGGGAGGGGTTTATGAGCAGTCCTTC.

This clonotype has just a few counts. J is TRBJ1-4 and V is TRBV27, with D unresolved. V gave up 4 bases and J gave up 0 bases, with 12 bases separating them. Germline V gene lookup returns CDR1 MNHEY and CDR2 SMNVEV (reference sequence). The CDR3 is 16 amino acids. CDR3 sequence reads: CASSYGLTATNEKLFF. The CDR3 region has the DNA TGTGCCAGCAGTTATGGGTTGACCGCAACTAATGAAAAACTGTTTTTT.

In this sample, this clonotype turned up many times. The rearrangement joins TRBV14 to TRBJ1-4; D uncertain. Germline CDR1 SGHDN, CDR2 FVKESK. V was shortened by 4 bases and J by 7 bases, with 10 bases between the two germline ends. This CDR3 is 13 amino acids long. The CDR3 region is CASSPIGGEKLFF. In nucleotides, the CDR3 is TGTGCCAGCAGCCCAATTGGAGGTGAAAAACTGTTTTTT.

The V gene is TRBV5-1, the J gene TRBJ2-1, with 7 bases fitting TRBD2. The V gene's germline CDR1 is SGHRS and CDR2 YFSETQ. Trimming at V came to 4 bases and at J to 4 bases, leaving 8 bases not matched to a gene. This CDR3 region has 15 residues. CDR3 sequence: CASSRAGEGYNEQFF. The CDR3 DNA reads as TGCGCCAGCAGCCGGGCGGGAGAGGGTTACAATGAGCAGTTCTTC.